This T cell receptor (beta chain) emerged from a study of cytotoxic CD8 clonotypes in ibrutinib-treated CLL. Libraries were prepared by immunoSEQ multiplex PCR; TCRdb keeps only in-frame clonotypes and omits some of them. The sample shows 200,000 to 250,000 clones, 60% to 75% of them seen only once. This clone has just one count. Sequences were derived from PBMCs, sampled after 24 months of ibrutinib treatment. The TCR originated in a human donor with chronic lymphocytic leukemia.

The CDR3 spells CAWSGDLNTGELFF. The CDR3 DNA reads as TGTGCCTGGAGTGGGGACTTGAACACCGGGGAGCTGTTTTTT. J is TRBJ2-2 and V is TRBV30; a possible D gene is TRBD2 (6 bases). Germline assignment: CDR1 GTSNPN and CDR2 SVGIG (reference sequence). This CDR3 is 14 amino acids long. V was pared by 1 base and J by 1 base, with 7 bases between.